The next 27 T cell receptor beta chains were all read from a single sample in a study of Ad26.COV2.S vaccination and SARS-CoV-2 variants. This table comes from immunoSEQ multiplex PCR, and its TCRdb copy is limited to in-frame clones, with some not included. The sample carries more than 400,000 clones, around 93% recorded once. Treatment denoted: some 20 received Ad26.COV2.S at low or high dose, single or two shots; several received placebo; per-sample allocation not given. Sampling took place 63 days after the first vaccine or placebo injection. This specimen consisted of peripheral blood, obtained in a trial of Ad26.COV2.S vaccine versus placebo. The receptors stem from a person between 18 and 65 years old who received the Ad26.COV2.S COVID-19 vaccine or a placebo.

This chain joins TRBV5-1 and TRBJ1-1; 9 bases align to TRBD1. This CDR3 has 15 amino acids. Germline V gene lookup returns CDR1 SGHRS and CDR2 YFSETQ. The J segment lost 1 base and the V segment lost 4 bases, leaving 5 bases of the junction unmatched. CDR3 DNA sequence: TGCGCCAGCAGCGCCAAACAGGGGGCGAACACTGAAGCTTTCTTT. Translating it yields CASSAKQGANTEAFF.

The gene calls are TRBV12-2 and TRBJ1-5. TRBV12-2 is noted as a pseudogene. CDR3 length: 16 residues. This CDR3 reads CASRLGWTVSNQPQHF. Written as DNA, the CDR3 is TGTGCAAGTCGCTTAGGCTGGACGGTTAGCAATCAGCCCCAGCATTTT.

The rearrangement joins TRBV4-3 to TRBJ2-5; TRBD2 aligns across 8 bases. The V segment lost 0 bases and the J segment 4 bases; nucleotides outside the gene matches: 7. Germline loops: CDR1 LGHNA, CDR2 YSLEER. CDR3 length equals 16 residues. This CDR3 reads CASSQEFGGAGETQYF. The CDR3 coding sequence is TGCGCCAGCAGCCAAGAATTCGGGGGGGCGGGAGAGACCCAGTACTTC.

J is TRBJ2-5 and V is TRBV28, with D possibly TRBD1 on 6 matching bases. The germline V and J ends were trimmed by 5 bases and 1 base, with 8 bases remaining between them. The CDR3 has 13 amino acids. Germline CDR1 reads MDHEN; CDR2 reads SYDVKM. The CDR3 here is CASSGDIQETQYF. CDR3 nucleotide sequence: TGTGCCAGCAGTGGGGACATCCAAGAGACCCAGTACTTC.

The CDR3 loop reads CARSLVLTGSWGATGELFF. The CDR3 DNA sequence: TGTGCCAGAAGCTTGGTTTTGACAGGGTCTTGGGGGGCCACCGGGGAGCTGTTTTTT. The rearrangement links TRBV5-3 to TRBJ2-2; possible D gene TRBD1, 7 bases. TRBV5-3 is classed as an ORF, of uncertain function. The germline V and J ends were trimmed by 0 bases and 4 bases, with 22 bases remaining between them. The CDR3 runs 19 residues.

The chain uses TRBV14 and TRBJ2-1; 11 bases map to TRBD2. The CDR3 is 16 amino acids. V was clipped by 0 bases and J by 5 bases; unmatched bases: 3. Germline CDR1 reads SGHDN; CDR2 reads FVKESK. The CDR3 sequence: CASSQDVSGGDNEQFF. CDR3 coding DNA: TGTGCCAGCAGCCAAGATGTTAGCGGGGGGGACAATGAGCAGTTCTTC.

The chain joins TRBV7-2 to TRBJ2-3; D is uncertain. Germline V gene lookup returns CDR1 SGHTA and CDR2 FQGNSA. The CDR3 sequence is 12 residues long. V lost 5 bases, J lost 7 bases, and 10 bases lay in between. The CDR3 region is CASSQGVYTQYF. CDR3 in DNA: TGTGCCAGCAGCCAAGGAGTCTATACGCAGTATTTT. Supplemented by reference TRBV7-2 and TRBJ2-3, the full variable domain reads GAGVSQSPSNKVTEKGKDVELRCDPISGHTALYWYRQSLGQGLEFLIYFQGNSAPDKSGLPSDRFSAERTGGSVSTLTIQRTQQEDSAVYLCASSQGVYTQYFGPGTRLTVL.

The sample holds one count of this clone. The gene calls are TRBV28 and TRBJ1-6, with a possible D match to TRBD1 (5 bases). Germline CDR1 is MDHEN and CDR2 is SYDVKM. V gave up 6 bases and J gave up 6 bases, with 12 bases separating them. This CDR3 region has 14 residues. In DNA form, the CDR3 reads TGTGCCAGCAGCACCGGGACGGGTAATTCACCCCTCCACTTT. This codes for CASSTGTGNSPLHF.

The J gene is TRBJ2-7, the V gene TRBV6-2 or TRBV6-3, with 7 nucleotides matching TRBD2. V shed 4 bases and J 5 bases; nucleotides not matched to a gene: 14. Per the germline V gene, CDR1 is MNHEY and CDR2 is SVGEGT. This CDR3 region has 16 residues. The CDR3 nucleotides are TGTGCCAGCAGTTTCATGAACGGAGCGGGGAACCACGAGCAGTACTTC. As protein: CASSFMNGAGNHEQYF.

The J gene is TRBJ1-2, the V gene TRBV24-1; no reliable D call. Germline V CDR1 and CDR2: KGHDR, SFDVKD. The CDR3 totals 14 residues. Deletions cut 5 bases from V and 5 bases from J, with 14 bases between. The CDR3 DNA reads TGTGCCACCAGTGGGGCAACTTTCGGATATGGCTACACCTTC. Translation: CATSGATFGYGYTF.

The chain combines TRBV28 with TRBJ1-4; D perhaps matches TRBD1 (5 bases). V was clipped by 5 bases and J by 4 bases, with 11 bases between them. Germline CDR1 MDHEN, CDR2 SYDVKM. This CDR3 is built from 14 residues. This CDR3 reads CASSPTGLNEKLFF. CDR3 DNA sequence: TGTGCCAGCAGTCCAACGGGGCTTAATGAAAAACTGTTTTTT.

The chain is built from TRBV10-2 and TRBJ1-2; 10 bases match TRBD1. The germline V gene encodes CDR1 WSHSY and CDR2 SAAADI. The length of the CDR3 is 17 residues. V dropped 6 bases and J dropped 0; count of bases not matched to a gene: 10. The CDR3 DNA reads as TGCGCCAGCAGAGATGACAGGGGGCCAGTGTCTAACTATGGCTACACCTTC. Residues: CASRDDRGPVSNYGYTF.

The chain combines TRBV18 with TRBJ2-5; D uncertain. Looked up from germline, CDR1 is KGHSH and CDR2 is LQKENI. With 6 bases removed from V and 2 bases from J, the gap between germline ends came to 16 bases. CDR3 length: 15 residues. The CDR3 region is CASSAKLALQETQYF. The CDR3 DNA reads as TGTGCCAGCTCCGCGAAACTCGCACTGCAAGAGACCCAGTACTTC.

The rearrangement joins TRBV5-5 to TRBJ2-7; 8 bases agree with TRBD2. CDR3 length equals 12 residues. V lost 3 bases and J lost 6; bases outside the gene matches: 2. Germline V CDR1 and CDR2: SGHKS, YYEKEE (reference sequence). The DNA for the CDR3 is TGTGCCAGCAGCTCCGGGAGGGCCGAGCAGTACTTC. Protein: CASSSGRAEQYF.

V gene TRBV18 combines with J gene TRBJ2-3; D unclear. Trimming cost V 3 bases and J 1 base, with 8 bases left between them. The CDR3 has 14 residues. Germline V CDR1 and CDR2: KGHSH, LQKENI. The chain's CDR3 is CASSPQVGTDTQYF. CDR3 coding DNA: TGTGCCAGCTCACCTCAGGTTGGCACAGATACGCAGTATTTT. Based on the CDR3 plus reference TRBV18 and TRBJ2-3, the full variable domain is NAGVMQNPRHLVRRRGQEARLRCSPMKGHSHVYWYRQLPEEGLKFMVYLQKENIIDESGMPKERFSAEFPKEGPSILRIQQVVRGDSAAYFCASSPQVGTDTQYFGPGTRLTVL.

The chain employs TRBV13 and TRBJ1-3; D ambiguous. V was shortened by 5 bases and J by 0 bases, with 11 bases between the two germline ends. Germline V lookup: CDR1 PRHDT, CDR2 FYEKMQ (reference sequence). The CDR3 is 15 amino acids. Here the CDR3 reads CASSLRIVSGNTIYF. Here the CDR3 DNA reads TGTGCCAGCAGCCTTAGGATCGTCTCTGGAAACACCATATATTTT.

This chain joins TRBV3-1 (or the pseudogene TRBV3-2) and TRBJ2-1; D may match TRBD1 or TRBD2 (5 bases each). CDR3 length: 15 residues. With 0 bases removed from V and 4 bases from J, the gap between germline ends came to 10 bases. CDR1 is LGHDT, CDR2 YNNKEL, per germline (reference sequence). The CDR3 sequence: CASSQDGASYNEQFF. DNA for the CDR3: TGTGCCAGCAGCCAAGACGGGGCTTCTTACAATGAGCAGTTCTTC.

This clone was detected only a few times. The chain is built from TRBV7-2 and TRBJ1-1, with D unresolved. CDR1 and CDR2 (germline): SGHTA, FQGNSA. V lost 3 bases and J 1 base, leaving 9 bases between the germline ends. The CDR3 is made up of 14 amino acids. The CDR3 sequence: CASSLDGENTEAFF. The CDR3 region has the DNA TGTGCCAGCAGCTTGGACGGAGAGAACACTGAAGCTTTCTTT.

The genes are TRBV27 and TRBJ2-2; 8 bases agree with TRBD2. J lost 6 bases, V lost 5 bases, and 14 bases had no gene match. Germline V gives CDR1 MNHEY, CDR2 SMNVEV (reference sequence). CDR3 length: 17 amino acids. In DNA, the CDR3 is TGTGCCAGCAGTGGGGGGGGTGGACTAGCTTTCGCCGGGGAGCTGTTTTTT. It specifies CASSGGGGLAFAGELFF.

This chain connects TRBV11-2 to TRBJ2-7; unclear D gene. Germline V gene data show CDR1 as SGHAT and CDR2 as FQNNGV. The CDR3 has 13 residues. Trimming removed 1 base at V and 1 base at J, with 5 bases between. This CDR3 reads CASSLGVSYEQYF. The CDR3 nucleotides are TGTGCCAGCAGCTTAGGAGTTTCCTACGAGCAGTACTTC.

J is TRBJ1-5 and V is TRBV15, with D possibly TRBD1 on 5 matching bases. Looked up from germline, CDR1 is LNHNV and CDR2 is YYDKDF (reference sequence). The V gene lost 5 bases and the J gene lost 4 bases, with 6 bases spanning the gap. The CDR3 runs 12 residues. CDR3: CATSQGNQPQHF. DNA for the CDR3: TGTGCCACCAGCCAGGGAAATCAGCCCCAGCATTTT.

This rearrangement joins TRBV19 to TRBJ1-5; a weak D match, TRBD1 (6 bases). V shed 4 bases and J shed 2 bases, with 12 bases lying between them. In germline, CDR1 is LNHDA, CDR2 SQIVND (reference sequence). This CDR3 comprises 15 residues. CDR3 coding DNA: TGTGCCAGTAGTACCGAGGACAGTCGCAATCAGCCCCAGCATTTT. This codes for CASSTEDSRNQPQHF.

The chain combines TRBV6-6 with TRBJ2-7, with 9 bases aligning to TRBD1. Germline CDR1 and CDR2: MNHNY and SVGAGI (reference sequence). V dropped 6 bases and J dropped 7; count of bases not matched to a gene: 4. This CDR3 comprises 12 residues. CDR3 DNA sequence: TGTGCCAGCAGCAGACAGGGGGTTGAGCAGTACTTC. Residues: CASSRQGVEQYF.

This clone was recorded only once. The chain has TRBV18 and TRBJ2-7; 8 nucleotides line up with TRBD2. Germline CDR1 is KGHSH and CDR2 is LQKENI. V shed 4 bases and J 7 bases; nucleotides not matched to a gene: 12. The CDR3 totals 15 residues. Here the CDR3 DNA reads TGTGCCAGCTCACTAACGAGCGGGGGAGCGGGTGAGCAGTACTTC. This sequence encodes CASSLTSGGAGEQYF.

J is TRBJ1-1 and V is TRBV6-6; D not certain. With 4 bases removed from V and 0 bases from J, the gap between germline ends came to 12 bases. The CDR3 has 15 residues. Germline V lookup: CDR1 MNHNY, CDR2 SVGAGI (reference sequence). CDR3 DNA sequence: TGTGCCAGCAGTTCCCCCACCGGGGTGAACACTGAAGCTTTCTTT. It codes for CASSSPTGVNTEAFF.

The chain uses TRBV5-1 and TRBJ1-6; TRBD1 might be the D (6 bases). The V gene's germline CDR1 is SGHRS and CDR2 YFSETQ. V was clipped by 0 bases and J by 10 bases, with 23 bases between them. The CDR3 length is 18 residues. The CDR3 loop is CASSLVGMPGAQGSPLHF. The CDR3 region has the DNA TGCGCCAGCAGCTTGGTGGGGATGCCAGGGGCGCAGGGATCACCCCTCCACTTT.

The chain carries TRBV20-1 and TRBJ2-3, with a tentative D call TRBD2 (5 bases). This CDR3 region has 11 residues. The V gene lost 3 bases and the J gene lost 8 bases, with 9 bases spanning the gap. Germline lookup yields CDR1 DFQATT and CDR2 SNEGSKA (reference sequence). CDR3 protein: CSARGESTQYF. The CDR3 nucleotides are TGCAGTGCTAGGGGAGAGTCTACGCAGTATTTT.